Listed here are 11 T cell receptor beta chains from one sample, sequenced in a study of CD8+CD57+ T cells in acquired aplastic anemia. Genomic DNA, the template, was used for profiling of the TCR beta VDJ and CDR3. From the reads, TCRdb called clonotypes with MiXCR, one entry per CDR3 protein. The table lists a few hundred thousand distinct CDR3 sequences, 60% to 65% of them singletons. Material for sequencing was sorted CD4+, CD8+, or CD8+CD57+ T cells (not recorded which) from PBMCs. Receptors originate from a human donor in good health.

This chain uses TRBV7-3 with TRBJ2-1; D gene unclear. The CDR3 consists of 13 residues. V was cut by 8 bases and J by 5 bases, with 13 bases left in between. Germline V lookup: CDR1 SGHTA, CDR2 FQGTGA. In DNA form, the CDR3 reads TGTGCCAGCTCCCGAGGAGTCGACAATGAGCAGTTCTTC. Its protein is CASSRGVDNEQFF.

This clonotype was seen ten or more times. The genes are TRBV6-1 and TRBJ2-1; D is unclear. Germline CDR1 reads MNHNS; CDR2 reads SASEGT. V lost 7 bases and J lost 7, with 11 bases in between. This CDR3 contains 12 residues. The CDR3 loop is CASNLGINEQFF. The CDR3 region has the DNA TGTGCCAGCAACCTAGGGATAAATGAGCAGTTCTTC.

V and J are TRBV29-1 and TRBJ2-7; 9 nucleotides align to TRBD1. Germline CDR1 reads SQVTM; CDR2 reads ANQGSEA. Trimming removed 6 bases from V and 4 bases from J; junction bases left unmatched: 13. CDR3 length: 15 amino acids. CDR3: CSVPAPGQGIYEQYF. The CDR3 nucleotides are TGCAGCGTCCCTGCTCCGGGACAGGGAATATACGAGCAGTACTTC.

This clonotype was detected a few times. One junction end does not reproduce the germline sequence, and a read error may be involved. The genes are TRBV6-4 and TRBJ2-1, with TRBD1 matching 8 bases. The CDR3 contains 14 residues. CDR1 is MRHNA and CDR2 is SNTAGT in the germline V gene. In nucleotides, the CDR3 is TGTGCCATCAGTGAGTCGGACAGGGACAATGAGCAGTTCTTC. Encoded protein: CAISESDRDNEQFF.

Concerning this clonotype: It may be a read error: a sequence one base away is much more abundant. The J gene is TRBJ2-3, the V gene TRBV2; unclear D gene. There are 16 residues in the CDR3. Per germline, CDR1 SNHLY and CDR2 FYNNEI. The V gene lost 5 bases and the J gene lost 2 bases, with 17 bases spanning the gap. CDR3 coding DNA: TGTGCCAGCAGTTTAGAACGGAACCCTTACACAGATACGCAGTATTTT. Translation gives CASSLERNPYTDTQYF.

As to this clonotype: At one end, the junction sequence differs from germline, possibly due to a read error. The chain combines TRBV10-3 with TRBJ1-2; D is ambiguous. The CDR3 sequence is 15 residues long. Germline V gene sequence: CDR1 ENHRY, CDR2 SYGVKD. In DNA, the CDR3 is TGTGCCAGCAGTGAAGCTTCTAGGACGGGGTATGGCTACACCTTC. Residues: CASSEASRTGYGYTF.

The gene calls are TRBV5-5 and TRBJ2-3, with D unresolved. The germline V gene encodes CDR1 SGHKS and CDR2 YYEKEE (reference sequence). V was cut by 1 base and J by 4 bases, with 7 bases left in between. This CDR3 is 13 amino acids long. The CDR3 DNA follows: TGTGCCAGCAGCTTGAGATTTTCAGATACGCAGTATTTT. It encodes CASSLRFSDTQYF.

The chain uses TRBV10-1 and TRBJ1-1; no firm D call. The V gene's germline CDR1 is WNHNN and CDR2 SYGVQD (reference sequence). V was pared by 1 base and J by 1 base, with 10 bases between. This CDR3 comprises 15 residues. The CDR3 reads CASSECRIKNTEAFF. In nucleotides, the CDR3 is TGCGCCAGCAGTGAGTGCCGCATAAAGAACACTGAAGCTTTCTTT.

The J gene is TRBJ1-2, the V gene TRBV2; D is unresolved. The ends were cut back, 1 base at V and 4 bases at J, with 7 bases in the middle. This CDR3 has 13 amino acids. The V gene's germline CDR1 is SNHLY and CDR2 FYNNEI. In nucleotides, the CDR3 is TGTGCCAGCAGTGAAGATCGGAGCTATGGCTACACCTTC. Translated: CASSEDRSYGYTF.

CDR3: CSARSTDSPLHF. The CDR3 DNA reads as TGCAGTGCTAGATCGACAGATTCACCCCTCCACTTT. The gene calls are TRBV20-1 and TRBJ1-6, with TRBD1 as a possible D gene (5 bases). CDR1 and CDR2 (germline): DFQATT, SNEGSKA (reference sequence). Between the trimmed V and J ends, which lost 2 bases and 8 bases, there was a span of 7 bases. CDR3 length: 12 amino acids.

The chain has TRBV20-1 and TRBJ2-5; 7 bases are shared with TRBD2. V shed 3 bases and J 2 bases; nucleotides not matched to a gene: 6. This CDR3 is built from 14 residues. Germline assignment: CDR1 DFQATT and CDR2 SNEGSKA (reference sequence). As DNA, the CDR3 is TGCAGTGCTAGGCAACCGGGGGGTCAAGAGACCCAGTACTTC. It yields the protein CSARQPGGQETQYF.